The sequence of this TCR beta chain was determined in a study of blood T cell repertoires in COVID-19. The assay was immunoSEQ multiplex PCR, and TCRdb's table has in-frame clones only and misses some. The repertoire holds approximately 240,000 clones, with approximately 84% as singletons. V shed 1 base, J shed 2 bases, and the junction held 14 bases outside the gene matches. The CDR3 runs 20 residues. Per germline, CDR1 SGHTS and CDR2 YDEGEE. This receptor was taken from a man in his fifties or sixties with acute or convalescent COVID-19. Source material: peripheral blood. V is TRBV5-8 and J is TRBJ2-1; 11 nucleotides match TRBD1. This chain's CDR3 is CASSLLLSDRGRATYNEQFF. In DNA, the CDR3 is TGTGCCAGCAGCTTGCTGTTGTCGGACAGGGGGCGGGCTACCTACAATGAGCAGTTCTTC.